This T cell receptor beta chain emerged from a study of blood T cell repertoires in COVID-19 (dated by TCRdb to about 2020). For context, the study as a whole: Collaborator samples came from the United States, Italy and Spain and covered acute and convalescent phases of COVID-19. Sample metadata almost always included a de-identified subject ID, COVID-19 status, age in years and sex. The samples were drawn from the first 160 participants of the ongoing ImmuneRACE study and from 1,254 subjects provided by 6 global collaborators. Subjects who had been exposed to COVID-19, were actively infected with it, or had recovered from it provided the deeply sampled blood TCRbeta repertoires that made up the dataset. The repertoires were released in a freely available public database meant as a resource for research on the immune response to SARS-CoV-2. Where available, HLA class I and class II types were taken from metadata supplied by the sample provider and were not determined by assay-based typing. The prospective study material was composed of cDNA or gDNA derived from T cells, B-cell-depleted T cells, or PBMCs. Study-wide conclusions, independent of this receptor: Clinical and demographic metadata were provided uncurated, with the amount varying by source and participant.

TCRbeta CDR3 regions were amplified from genomic DNA using the immunoSEQ Assay, a bias-controlled multiplex PCR. As for the original processing: The number of nucleated cells in each sample was estimated by amplification of reference gene primers within the assay. To quantify the absolute abundance of each unique TCRbeta CDR3 rearrangement, sequence reads were collapsed and filtered. For each sample, productive Simpson clonality was calculated as the square root of Simpson's diversity index across productive rearrangements. Sourced from immuneACCESS, this table was stored by TCRdb with only in-frame sequences that have V and J called. A share of the clones is absent; for the studies checked, an unresolved V gene accounts for under half, and the remainder has no known explanation. V, J and clone size derive from that table, while D and trimming were established from the DNA sequence. This sample lists about 240,000 clones; approximately 86% were detected once. Of the sample, around 6.9% is held by the ten largest clones.

This clone was observed once. Its binding antigen is unknown. The junction does not match germline at one end; this may be a read error. A second Seattle source provided samples from volunteer blood donors who had recovered from COVID-19. The collaborating institutions used their own protocols to collect whole blood in K2EDTA tubes. For TCRbeta analysis, collaborators shipped samples in one of three forms: frozen whole blood, isolated PBMCs, or DNA extracted from either of those sample types. As encoded in the germline V gene (reference sequence), CDR1 is GTSNPN while CDR2 is SVGIG. The CDR3 contains 17 residues, cysteine and phenylalanine counted. Solely the CDR3 DNA is kept, with 51 bases framed from the first base.

The sequence derives from a man aged 55 to 70 who had recovered from COVID-19. The sequencing input was peripheral blood. The V and J genes are TRBV30 and TRBJ1-4, with 8 bases in between that match TRBD1. The CDR3 is CACSDRGVFGGSEKLFF. The nucleotides are TGTGCCTGCAGTGACAGGGGCGTTTTTGGAGGTAGTGAAAAACTGTTTTTT.